This TCR beta chain stems from a study of CXCR3-negative and CXCR3-positive naive CD8 T cells. The CDR3 runs 13 residues. The germline V gene encodes CDR1 MGHDK and CDR2 SYGVNS. General observations from the study: Naive CXCR3-positive cells had TRB CDR3s more hydrophobic than those of CXCR3-negative naive cells. Post-cryopreservation CXCR3 expression was partly diminished, and the bulk of assays employed fresh PBMCs. Similar levels of surface CD5 were seen between naive subsets; TCR strength was inferred from TRB CDR3 properties.

5' RACE with UMI labels generated the TRB cDNA libraries. TCRdb reanalyzed the 5' RACE reads and collapses them to one entry per CDR3 protein, without DNA. The sample has some 110,000 distinct CDR3 sequences. On this clonotype: What it binds is unknown.

The sequenced sample was naive CXCR3+ CD8+ T cells from blood. Stated subset: CD45RO-CCR7+CD27+CD95- naive CD8+ T cells expressing CXCR3 (TNR3+). This chain uses TRBV25-1 with TRBJ2-2; TCRdb's D gene call, TRBD2, goes unchecked for lack of DNA. This TCR was sampled from a human donor in good health. Some clones in this sample may be carry-over from other donors' samples. The CDR3 sequence: CASTIILAGELFF. The full variable domain, its missing parts supplied by reference TRBV25-1 and TRBJ2-2, is EADIYQTPRYLVIGTGKKITLECSQTMGHDKMYWYQQDPGMELHLIHYSYGVNSTEKGDLSSESTVSRIRTEHFPLTLESARPSHTSQYLCASTIILAGELFFGEGSRLTVL.